Below, one T cell receptor (beta chain) is given with its context. Its target is not known. PCR primers comprised 60 Vbeta and 13 Jbeta primers. TCRdb keeps only in-frame clones here, not all; method: immunoSEQ multiplex PCR. The sample carries around 180,000 clones, 70% to 90% recorded once. These data come from a study of cytomegalovirus exposure and HLA in healthy donors. Study in general: Among about 200 million T cells, an earlier analysis found 117 million unique TCR beta sequences. The study, taken as a whole, reports: Across donors, most TCRs were seen rarely, yet some public ones were widespread. Both high specificity and high sensitivity reportedly marked the classifier's diagnosis of cytomegalovirus status.

Among the donors, all were healthy bone marrow donors. This CDR3 region has 13 residues. Trimming shortened V by 4 bases and J by 17 bases, and 19 bases separated the two germline ends. Germline-derived CDR1 and CDR2 are SGHRS and YFSETQ. Sequenced input: PBMCs. The chain joins TRBV5-1 to TRBJ1-6; D is possibly TRBD1 (5 bases). The sequence was obtained from a woman younger than 30 in good health and CMV-seropositive. The CDR3 region has the DNA TGCGCCAGCAGCGCCCTTTTGGGGGGGATCGTCCACTTT. It codes for CASSALLGGIVHF.